Each of the 18 T cell receptor beta chains below was sequenced from the same sample in a study of blood T cell repertoires in COVID-19. This table comes from immunoSEQ multiplex PCR, and its TCRdb copy is limited to in-frame clones, with some not included. The sample yields 50,000 to 80,000 clones, roughly 80% seen once. Sequencing was carried out using peripheral blood. These receptors originate from a man aged 60 to 75 with COVID-19, enrolled during active disease.

The chain links TRBV7-9 to TRBJ1-1; TRBD1 agrees at 12 bases. Germline V gene data show CDR1 as SEHNR and CDR2 as FQNEAQ (reference sequence). Trimming removed 1 base from V and 8 bases from J; junction bases left unmatched: 2. The CDR3 has 14 residues. For the CDR3, the DNA is TGTGCCAGCAGCTTAGTCGGGACAGGGGGCGAAGCTTTCTTT. Translating gives CASSLVGTGGEAFF.

V gene TRBV29-1 combines with J gene TRBJ2-3; D is unclear. The CDR3 covers 12 residues. Germline V gene sequence: CDR1 SQVTM, CDR2 ANQGSEA. The V gene lost 4 bases and the J gene lost 2 bases, with 7 bases spanning the gap. CDR3 sequence: CSVVQYTDTQYF. CDR3 DNA sequence: TGCAGCGTTGTCCAGTACACAGATACGCAGTATTTT.

The sample holds one count of this clone. This rearrangement joins TRBV4-2 to TRBJ2-2; D perhaps matches TRBD1 (5 bases). V was trimmed by 4 bases and J by 7 bases, leaving 16 bases between them. Germline V gene sequence: CDR1 LGHNA, CDR2 YNFKEQ. This CDR3 has 15 amino acids. The CDR3 DNA reads TGTGCCAGCAGCCCCAGGACATCTGAATACGGGGAGCTGTTTTTT. It translates to CASSPRTSEYGELFF.

This clone was detected a few times. The chain combines TRBV6-5 with TRBJ1-5; D possibly corresponds to TRBD1 (6 bases). The V end was cut by 6 bases, the J end by 6 bases, with 15 bases between. The CDR3 runs 14 residues. Germline V gene data show CDR1 as MNHEY and CDR2 as SVGAGI. The chain's CDR3 is CASRTQQGSQPQHF. CDR3 in DNA: TGTGCCAGCAGAACTCAACAGGGAAGTCAGCCCCAGCATTTT.

This chain links TRBV28 with TRBJ1-2; D gene uncertain. The length of the CDR3 is 11 residues. V was pared by 6 bases and J by 5 bases, with 7 bases between. Germline assignment: CDR1 MDHEN and CDR2 SYDVKM. CDR3: CASSTQYGYTF. CDR3 in DNA: TGTGCCAGCAGCACACAGTATGGCTACACCTTC.

The chain has TRBV2 and TRBJ2-1; D perhaps matches TRBD2 (5 bases). Germline values: CDR1 SNHLY, CDR2 FYNNEI. The V and J ends lost 2 bases and 6 bases respectively, with 11 bases between them. The CDR3 is 14 amino acids. CDR3 DNA: TGTGCCAGCAGTGAAACTAGTTCCGCCAATGAGCAGTTCTTC. Translating gives CASSETSSANEQFF. Full variable domain (remainder filled in from reference TRBV2 and TRBJ2-1): EPEVTQTPSHQVTQMGQEVILRCVPISNHLYFYWYRQILGQKVEFLVSFYNNEISEKSEIFDDQFSVERPDGSNFTLKIRSTKLEDSAMYFCASSETSSANEQFFGPGTRLTVL.

The chain recombines TRBV6-5 with TRBJ1-6; TRBD1 might be the D (5 bases). CDR1 is MNHEY, CDR2 SVGAGI, per germline. This CDR3 contains 13 residues. Trimming shortened V by 2 bases and J by 14 bases, and 13 bases separated the two germline ends. The CDR3 bases are TGTGCCAGCAGTTACATCGGGGGAGAAGCCCTCCACTTT. This encodes CASSYIGGEALHF.

V usage is TRBV6-5 and J usage is TRBJ1-2; D gene unclear. V dropped 6 bases and J dropped 3 bases, with 14 bases sitting between them. CDR3 size: 14 residues. Germline V lookup: CDR1 MNHEY, CDR2 SVGAGI. CDR3 region: CASREAGQYYGYTF. CDR3 sequence (DNA): TGTGCCAGCAGGGAGGCCGGGCAGTACTATGGCTACACCTTC.

V gene TRBV20-1 combines with J gene TRBJ2-5; no firm D call. V shed 5 bases and J shed 5 bases, with 6 bases lying between them. Germline V gene sequence: CDR1 DFQATT, CDR2 SNEGSKA (reference sequence). The CDR3 has 10 residues. CDR3 in DNA: TGCAGTGCTCGAGCGGAGACCCAGTACTTC. Translated, it gives CSARAETQYF.

The V gene is TRBV6-5, the J gene TRBJ1-5, with TRBD1 matching over 7 bases. Per the germline V gene, CDR1 is MNHEY and CDR2 is SVGAGI. This CDR3 comprises 15 residues. With V trimmed by 5 bases and J by 3 bases, 7 bases remained unmatched. DNA of the CDR3: TGTGCCAGCAGTCACCGGGACAGCCACAATCAGCCCCAGCATTTT. It encodes CASSHRDSHNQPQHF.

The chain recombines TRBV28 with TRBJ1-2, with TRBD1 as a possible D gene (6 bases). Per germline, CDR1 MDHEN and CDR2 SYDVKM. V was clipped by 4 bases and J by 5 bases, with 17 bases between them. CDR3 length: 15 amino acids. The CDR3 sequence: CASSWGGRAWYGYTF. The CDR3 DNA follows: TGTGCCAGCAGTTGGGGGGGCAGGGCTTGGTATGGCTACACCTTC.

This clone was recorded only once. The rearrangement links TRBV6-5 to TRBJ1-1; unclear D gene. Trimming shortened V by 6 bases and J by 3 bases, and 11 bases separated the two germline ends. Germline V gives CDR1 MNHEY, CDR2 SVGAGI. This CDR3 is 13 amino acids long. Written as DNA, the CDR3 is TGTGCCAGCAGGGCAGGAAGGTACACTGAAGCTTTCTTT. Translating it yields CASRAGRYTEAFF.

The rearrangement joins TRBV9 to TRBJ1-6; D not resolved. Germline lookup yields CDR1 SGDLS and CDR2 YYNGEE. Trimming took off 0 bases at V and 10 bases at J, with 11 bases between the two ends. This CDR3 comprises 14 residues. CDR3 DNA sequence: TGTGCCAGCAGCGTAGAACAGACGTGGTCACCCCTCCACTTT. Its translation is CASSVEQTWSPLHF.

This clone is a singleton in its sample. In DNA, the CDR3 is TGTGCCAGCAGCCCTGAAATGGGGGGTCGGGAGACCCAGTACTTC. Amino acids: CASSPEMGGRETQYF. The chain combines TRBV3-1 (or the pseudogene TRBV3-2) with TRBJ2-5, with D possibly TRBD2 on 6 matching bases. V was cut by 4 bases and J by 5 bases, with 17 bases left in between. Germline values: CDR1 LGHDT, CDR2 YNNKEL (reference sequence). This CDR3 has 15 amino acids.

This clone appeared once. The rearrangement links TRBV28 to TRBJ1-2; D not certain. The V end lost 6 bases, the J end lost 5 bases, and 19 bases lay between the germline ends. The germline V gene has CDR1 MDHEN and CDR2 SYDVKM. The CDR3 runs 15 residues. Here the CDR3 DNA reads TGTGCCAGCAGCTCCCGGTCTACCCGGGGTTATGGCTACACCTTC. This encodes CASSSRSTRGYGYTF.

The gene calls are TRBV12-3 or TRBV12-4 and TRBJ1-2, with D possibly being TRBD1 (5 bases). The CDR3 length is 13 residues. Trimming left V 3 bases short and J 7 bases short, with 12 bases between. The CDR3 sequence is CASSFGQGGGYTF. DNA of the CDR3: TGTGCCAGCAGTTTTGGGCAGGGCGGTGGCTACACCTTC.

The gene calls are TRBV5-6 and TRBJ2-6; D is ambiguous. CDR3 length: 14 amino acids. Germline-derived CDR1 and CDR2 are SGHDT and YYEEEE. Trimming took 4 bases from V and 0 from J, leaving 5 bases between them. CDR3 amino acids: CASSRVSGANVLTF. CDR3 bases: TGTGCCAGCAGCAGAGTCTCTGGGGCCAACGTCCTGACTTTC. The full variable domain, with the rest looked up from reference TRBV5-6 and TRBJ2-6, is DAGVTQSPTHLIKTRGQQVTLRCSPKSGHDTVSWYQQALGQGPQFIFQYYEEEERQRGNFPDRFSGHQFPNYSSELNVNALLLGDSALYLCASSRVSGANVLTFGAGSRLTVL.

To note about this clone: Other DNA sequences in this sample translate to the same CDR3. The chain employs TRBV27 and TRBJ2-3, with TRBD2 matching 8 bases. With V trimmed by 3 bases and J by 1 base, 3 bases remained unmatched. In germline, CDR1 is MNHEY, CDR2 SMNVEV (reference sequence). The CDR3 has 15 amino acids. The CDR3 nucleotides are TGTGCCAGCAGTTTGAAGACTAGCGGCACAGATACGCAGTATTTT. Protein sequence: CASSLKTSGTDTQYF.